A single sample is the source of the 2 T cell receptor beta chains below, sequenced in a study of beta chain features in type 1 diabetes. Of the isolated RNA, all was reverse transcribed, and so the sequenced material was expressed TCRB transcripts. Profiling relied on immunoSEQ multiplex PCR, and the TCRdb table lists in-frame clones only, not all of them. The table shows around 240,000 clones, with over 65% occurring only once. The sequenced material came from naive CD4+ T cells from blood. The receptors derive from a man under 40 in good health.

The table lists this clone with a few counts. The V call is TRBV29-1, the J call TRBJ2-3, with 8 bases identical to TRBD1. This CDR3 contains 14 residues. Trimming removed 5 bases from V and 4 bases from J; junction bases left unmatched: 8. Germline V lookup: CDR1 SQVTM, CDR2 ANQGSEA. CDR3 DNA: TGCAGCGTTACCCGGACAGGGACCGCAGATACGCAGTATTTT. This sequence encodes CSVTRTGTADTQYF.

The chain employs TRBV25-1 and TRBJ2-1; tentatively, D is TRBD1 or TRBD2 (6 bases each). The V end was cut by 7 bases, the J end by 7 bases, with 20 bases between. CDR3 length equals 15 residues. Germline V gene data show CDR1 as MGHDK and CDR2 as SYGVNS. CDR3 protein: CASTKGGKGMNEQFF. CDR3 sequence (DNA): TGTGCCAGCACCAAGGGGGGCAAGGGGATGAATGAGCAGTTCTTC. Full variable domain (missing parts from reference TRBV25-1 and TRBJ2-1): EADIYQTPRYLVIGTGKKITLECSQTMGHDKMYWYQQDPGMELHLIHYSYGVNSTEKGDLSSESTVSRIRTEHFPLTLESARPSHTSQYLCASTKGGKGMNEQFFGPGTRLTVL.